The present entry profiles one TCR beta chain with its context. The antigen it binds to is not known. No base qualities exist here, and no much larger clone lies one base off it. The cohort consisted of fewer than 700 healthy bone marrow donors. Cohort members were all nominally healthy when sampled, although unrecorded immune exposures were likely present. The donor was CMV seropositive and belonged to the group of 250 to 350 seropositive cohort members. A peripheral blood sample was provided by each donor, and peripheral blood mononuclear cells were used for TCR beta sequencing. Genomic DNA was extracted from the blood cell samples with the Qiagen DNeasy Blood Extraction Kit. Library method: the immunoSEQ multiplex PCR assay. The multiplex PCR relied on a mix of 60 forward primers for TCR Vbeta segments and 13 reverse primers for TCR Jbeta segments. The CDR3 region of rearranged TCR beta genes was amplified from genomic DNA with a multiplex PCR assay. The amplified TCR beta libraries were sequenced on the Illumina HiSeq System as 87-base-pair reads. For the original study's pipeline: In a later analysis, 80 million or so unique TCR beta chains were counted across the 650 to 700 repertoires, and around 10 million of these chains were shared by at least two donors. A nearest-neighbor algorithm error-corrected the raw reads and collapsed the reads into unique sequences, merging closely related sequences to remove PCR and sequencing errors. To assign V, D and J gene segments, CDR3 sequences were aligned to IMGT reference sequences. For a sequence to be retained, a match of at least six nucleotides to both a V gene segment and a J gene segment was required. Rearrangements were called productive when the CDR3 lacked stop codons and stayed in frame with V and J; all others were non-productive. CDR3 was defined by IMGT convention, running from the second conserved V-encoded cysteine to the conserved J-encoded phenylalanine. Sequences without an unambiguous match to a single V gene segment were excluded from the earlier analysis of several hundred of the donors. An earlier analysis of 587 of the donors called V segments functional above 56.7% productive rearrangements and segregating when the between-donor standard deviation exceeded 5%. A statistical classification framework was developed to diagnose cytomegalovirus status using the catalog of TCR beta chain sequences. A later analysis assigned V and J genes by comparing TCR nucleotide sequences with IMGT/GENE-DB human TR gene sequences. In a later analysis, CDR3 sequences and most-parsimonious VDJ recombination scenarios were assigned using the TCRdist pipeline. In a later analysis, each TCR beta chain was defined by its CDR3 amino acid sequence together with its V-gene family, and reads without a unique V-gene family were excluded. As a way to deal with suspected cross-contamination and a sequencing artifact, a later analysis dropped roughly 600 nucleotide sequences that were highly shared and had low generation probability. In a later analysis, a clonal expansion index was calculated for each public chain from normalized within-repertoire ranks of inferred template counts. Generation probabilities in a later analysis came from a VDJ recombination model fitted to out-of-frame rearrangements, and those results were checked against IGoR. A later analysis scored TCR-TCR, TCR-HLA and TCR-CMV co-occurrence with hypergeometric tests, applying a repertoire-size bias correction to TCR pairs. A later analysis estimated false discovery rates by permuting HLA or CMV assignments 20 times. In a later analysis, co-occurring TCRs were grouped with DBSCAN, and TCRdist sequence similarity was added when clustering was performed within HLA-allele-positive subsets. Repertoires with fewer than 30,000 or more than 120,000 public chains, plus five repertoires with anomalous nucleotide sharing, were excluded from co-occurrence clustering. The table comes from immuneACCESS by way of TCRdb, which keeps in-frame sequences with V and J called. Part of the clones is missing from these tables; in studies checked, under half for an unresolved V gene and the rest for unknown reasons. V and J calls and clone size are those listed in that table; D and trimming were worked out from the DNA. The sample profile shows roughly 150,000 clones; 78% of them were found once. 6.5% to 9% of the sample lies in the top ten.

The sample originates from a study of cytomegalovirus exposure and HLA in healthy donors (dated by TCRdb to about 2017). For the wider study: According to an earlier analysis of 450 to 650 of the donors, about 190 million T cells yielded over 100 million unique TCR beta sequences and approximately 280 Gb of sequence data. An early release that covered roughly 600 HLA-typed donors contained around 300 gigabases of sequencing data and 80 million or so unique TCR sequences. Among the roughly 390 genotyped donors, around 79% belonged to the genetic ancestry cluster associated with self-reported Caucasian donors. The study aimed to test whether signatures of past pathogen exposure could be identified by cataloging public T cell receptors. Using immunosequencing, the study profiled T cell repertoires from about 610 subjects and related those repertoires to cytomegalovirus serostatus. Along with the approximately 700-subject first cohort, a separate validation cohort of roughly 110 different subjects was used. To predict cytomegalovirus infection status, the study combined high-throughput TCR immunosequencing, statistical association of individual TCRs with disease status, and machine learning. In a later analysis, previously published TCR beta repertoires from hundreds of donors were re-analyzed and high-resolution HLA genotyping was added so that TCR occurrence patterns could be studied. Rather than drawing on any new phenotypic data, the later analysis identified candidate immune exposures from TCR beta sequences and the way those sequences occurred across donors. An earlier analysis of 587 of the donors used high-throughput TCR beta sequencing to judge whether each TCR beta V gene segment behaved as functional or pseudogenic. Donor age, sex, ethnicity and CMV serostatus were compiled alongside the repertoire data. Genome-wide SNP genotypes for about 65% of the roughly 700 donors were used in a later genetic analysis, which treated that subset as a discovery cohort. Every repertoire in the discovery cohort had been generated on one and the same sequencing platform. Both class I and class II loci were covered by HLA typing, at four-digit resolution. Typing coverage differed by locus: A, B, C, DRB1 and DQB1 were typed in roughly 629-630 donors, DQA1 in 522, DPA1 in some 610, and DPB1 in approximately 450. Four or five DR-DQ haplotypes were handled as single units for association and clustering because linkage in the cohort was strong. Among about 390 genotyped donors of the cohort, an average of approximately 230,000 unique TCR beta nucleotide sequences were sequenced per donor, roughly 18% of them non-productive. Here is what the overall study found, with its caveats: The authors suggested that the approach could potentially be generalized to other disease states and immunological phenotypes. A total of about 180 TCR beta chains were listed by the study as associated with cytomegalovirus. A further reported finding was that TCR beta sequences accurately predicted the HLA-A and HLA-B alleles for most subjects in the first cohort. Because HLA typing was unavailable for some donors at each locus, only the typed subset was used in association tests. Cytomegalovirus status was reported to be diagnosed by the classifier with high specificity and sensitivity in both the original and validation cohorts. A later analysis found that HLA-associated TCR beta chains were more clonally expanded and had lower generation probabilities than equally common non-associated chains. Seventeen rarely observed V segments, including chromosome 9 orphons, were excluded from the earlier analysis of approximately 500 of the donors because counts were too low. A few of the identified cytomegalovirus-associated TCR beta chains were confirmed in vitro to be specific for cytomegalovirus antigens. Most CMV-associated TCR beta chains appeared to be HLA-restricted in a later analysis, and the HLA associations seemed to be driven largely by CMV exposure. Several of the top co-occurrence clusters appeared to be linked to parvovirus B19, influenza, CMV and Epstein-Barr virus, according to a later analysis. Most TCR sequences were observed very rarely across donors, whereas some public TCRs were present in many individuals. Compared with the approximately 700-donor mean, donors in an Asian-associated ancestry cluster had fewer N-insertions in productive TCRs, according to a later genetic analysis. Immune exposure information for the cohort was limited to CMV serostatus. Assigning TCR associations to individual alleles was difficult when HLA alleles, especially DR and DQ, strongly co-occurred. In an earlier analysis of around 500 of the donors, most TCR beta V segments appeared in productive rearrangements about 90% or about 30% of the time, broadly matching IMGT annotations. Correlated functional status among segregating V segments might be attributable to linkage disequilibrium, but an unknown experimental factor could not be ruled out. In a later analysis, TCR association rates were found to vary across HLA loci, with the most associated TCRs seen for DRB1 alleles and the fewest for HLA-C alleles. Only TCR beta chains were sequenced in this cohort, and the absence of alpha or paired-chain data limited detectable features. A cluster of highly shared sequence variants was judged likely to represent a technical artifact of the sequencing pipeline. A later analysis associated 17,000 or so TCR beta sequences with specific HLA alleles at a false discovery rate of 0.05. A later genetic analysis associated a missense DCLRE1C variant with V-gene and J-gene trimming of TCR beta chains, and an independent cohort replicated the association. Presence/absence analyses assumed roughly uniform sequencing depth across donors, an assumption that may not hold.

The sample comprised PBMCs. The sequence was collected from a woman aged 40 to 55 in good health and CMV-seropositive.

The CDR3 loop reads CASSEDRYGYTF. In nucleotide form, the sequence is TGTGCCAGCAGTGAGGACAGATATGGCTACACCTTC. Recombination connected TRBV6-1 to TRBJ1-2; the best D guess is TRBD1, with 6 bases matching. A distance of 7 bases separates the germline ends of V and J, which lose 3 bases and 5 bases respectively. The germline V gene gives CDR1 as MNHNS and CDR2 as SASEGT. There are 12 amino acids in the CDR3, from cysteine to phenylalanine inclusive. Only the CDR3 portion is preserved as DNA: 36 bases, with reading frame beginning at the first base.